This TCR beta chain comes out of a study of graft-versus-host responses after intestinal transplantation. Study conclusions and caveats: Early HvG declines after transplant were associated with peak circulating GvH clone levels.

Losses at the gene ends were 5 bases for V and 5 bases for J; bases not matched to a gene: 5. CDR1 is MNHEY, CDR2 SVGAGI, per germline. CDR3 length: 14 amino acids. The method was immunoSEQ multiplex PCR; TCRdb's version includes in-frame clones alone and lacks a portion of them. Of almost 85,000 clones in the sample, 91% were seen once. With respect to this clone: Its antigen remains unidentified.

The rearrangement uses TRBV6-5 and TRBJ1-5; the match to TRBD1 covers 8 bases. The sequencing here drew on unstimulated CD4+ T cells sorted from spleen or lymph node cells, taken before intestinal transplant. This clonotype originated in a human donor who received an intestinal transplant. CDR3 sequence reads: CASSAGGLYQPQHF. CDR3 coding DNA: TGTGCCAGCAGTGCAGGGGGCCTATATCAGCCCCAGCATTTT.